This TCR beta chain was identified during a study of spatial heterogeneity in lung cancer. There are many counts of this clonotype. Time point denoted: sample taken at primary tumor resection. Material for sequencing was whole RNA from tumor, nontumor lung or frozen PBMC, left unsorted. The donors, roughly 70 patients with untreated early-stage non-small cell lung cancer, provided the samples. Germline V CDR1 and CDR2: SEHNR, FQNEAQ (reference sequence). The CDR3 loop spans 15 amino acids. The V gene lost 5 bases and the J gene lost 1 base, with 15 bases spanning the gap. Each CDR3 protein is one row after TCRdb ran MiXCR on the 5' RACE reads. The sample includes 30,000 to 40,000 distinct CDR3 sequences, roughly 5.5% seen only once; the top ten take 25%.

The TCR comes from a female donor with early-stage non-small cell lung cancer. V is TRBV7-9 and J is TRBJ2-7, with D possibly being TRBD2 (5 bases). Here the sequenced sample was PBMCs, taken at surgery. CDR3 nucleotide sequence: TGTGCCAGCAGCGATAGGCGGGCAGTTTCCTACGAGCAGTACTTC. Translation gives CASSDRRAVSYEQYF.